These T cell receptor beta chains were read from a single sample in a study of neurological immune-mediated disorders. TCRdb ran MiXCR on the 5' RACE reads and lists one entry per CDR3 protein. Of around 26,000 distinct CDR3 sequences listed, 6.6% are singletons. The specimen sequenced was PBMCs. Every receptor here comes from a woman in her fifties or sixties in good health. The CDR3 runs from the conserved cysteine through the conserved F or W. A D gene is named only where the DNA matches it firmly.

v_gene | d_gene | CDR3aa
TRBV6-5 | TRBD1 | CASSYSPGQGNTGELFF
TRBV9 | NA | CASSKGGGNQPQHF
TRBV5-1 | NA | CASSNGSSYNEQFF
TRBV7-9 | NA | CASSHGPVIYEQYF
TRBV5-1 | TRBD1 | CASSLDRGNNSPLHF
TRBV11-3 | NA | CASSPYGGPNTGELFF
TRBV20-1 | NA | CSASIGDGGGELFF
TRBV20-1 | NA | CSARGGQGANTEAFF
TRBV3-1 | TRBD2 | CASSDRVGGTQYF
TRBV5-4 | NA | CASSSQQLTSGNTIYF
TRBV11-3 | TRBD1 | CASSAGTGTDTQYF
TRBV3-1 | NA | CASSDSPGELFF
TRBV5-6 | TRBD1 | CASSPGTDQWDEKLFF
TRBV20-1 | TRBD1 | CSARTGGSYEQYF
TRBV6-2/TRBV6-3 | NA | CASNLRGATQYF
TRBV6-2/TRBV6-3 | NA | CASSSRVNEQFF
TRBV10-3 | NA | CAISGWGSGSDTQYF
TRBV6-5 | NA | CASSFGTYNTIYF
TRBV20-1 | NA | CSARGSPITYEQYF
TRBV7-2 | TRBD2 | CASSPRLAGPSEQYF
TRBV7-9 | NA | CASSFRRGFSSTDTQYF
TRBV11-2 | NA | CASSRAGELFF
TRBV7-8 | NA | CASSFYICSARDLRGSLYNEQFF
TRBV9 | TRBD1 | CASSVLQGAGYEQFF
TRBV18 | NA | CASSPPTESYGYTF
TRBV20-1 | NA | CSARAAFGGSHGYTF
TRBV7-9 | NA | CASSLLGVSSYNEQFF
TRBV7-2 | NA | CASSPRGVTGELFF
TRBV12-2 | NA | CASRLGQGPSPHDEQFF
TRBV5-1 | NA | CASSLGDFNTEAFF
TRBV5-1 | NA | CASSLRVDTGELFF